The text below deals with one T cell receptor beta chain. The antigen is unknown. This sample is drawn from a study of T cells after posttransplantation cyclophosphamide. Points from the study as a whole: Skin or GI-infiltrating T cells shared few TRB sequences with blood. Donor CD8+ memory clones often dominated recipient blood repertoires at later times.

Some clones are missing from TCRdb's copy, which holds only in-frame ones; the method was immunoSEQ multiplex PCR. The repertoire consists of approximately 45,000 clones, with approximately 90% occurring once and the leading ten covering 3% to 3.5%. The CDR3 is 16 residues long. Trimming removed 0 bases at V and 3 bases at J, with 16 bases between. The V gene's germline CDR1 is SGHRS and CDR2 YFSETQ. Peripheral blood was collected from the related graft donor on the marrow donation day. Material: PBMCs. The receptor's source is a woman in her fifties or sixties in good health and a related stem cell transplant donor. V gene TRBV5-1 combines with J gene TRBJ2-7, with a tentative D call TRBD2 (7 bases). CDR3 nucleotides: TGCGCCAGCAGCTTGGGGGGGGGCAGGGATGGCTACGAGCAGTACTTC. It is translated as CASSLGGGRDGYEQYF.